This passage covers 32 T cell receptor beta chains from one sample sequenced in a study of a mutant IDH1 vaccine in newly diagnosed glioma (dated by TCRdb to about 2021). The sample's time point, from its label and the paper: week 35, safety follow-up. Each vaccine dose was 300 ug of a 20-mer mutant IDH1 peptide in Montanide, given subcutaneously with topical imiquimod. Libraries came from the immunoSEQ multiplex PCR assay. Imported from immuneACCESS, the table was reduced by TCRdb to in-frame sequences with V and J called. These copies leave out some clones; in studies compared against another copy, an unresolved V gene accounts for under half, and the cause of the remainder is not known. The table for this sample lists approximately 43,000 clones; 85% to 90% of them were counted only once. The ten biggest clones cover about 1.6% of the sample. For these TCRs, the target antigens are not known.

Sequenced here: PBMCs, sampled from a glioma patient whose treatment included an IDH1 peptide vaccine. The receptors derive from a man in his forties or fifties with glioma.

The V gene is TRBV19, the J gene TRBJ1-2; 8 bases map to TRBD1. This CDR3 spans 15 amino acids. V shed 6 bases and J 5 bases; nucleotides not matched to a gene: 11. The germline V gene has CDR1 LNHDA and CDR2 SQIVND (reference sequence). The CDR3 loop is CASRELAGGDYGYTF. CDR3 nucleotide sequence: TGTGCCAGTAGGGAACTGGCAGGGGGCGATTATGGCTACACCTTC.

J is TRBJ2-7 and V is TRBV6-1; D gene ambiguous. The V gene lost 2 bases and the J gene lost 0 bases, with 8 bases spanning the gap. The CDR3 totals 14 residues. Germline V gene sequence: CDR1 MNHNS, CDR2 SASEGT. The CDR3 nucleotides read TGTGCCAGCAGTGAACAGTGGACCTCCTACGAGCAGTACGTC. Its protein product is CASSEQWTSYEQYV.

The chain combines TRBV13 with TRBJ2-7, with unresolved D. The CDR3 loop spans 14 amino acids. V was pared by 4 bases and J by 2 bases, with 12 bases between. Germline CDR1 and CDR2: PRHDT and FYEKMQ (reference sequence). As DNA, the CDR3 is TGTGCCAGCAGCTCCCGGTCTCGCGCCTACGAGCAGTACTTC. Translated, it gives CASSSRSRAYEQYF.

This rearrangement joins TRBV2 to TRBJ1-5, with a tentative D call TRBD1 (5 bases). Trimming pared 6 bases from V and 2 bases from J, leaving 14 bases between. Germline lookup yields CDR1 SNHLY and CDR2 FYNNEI. This CDR3 has 15 residues. The CDR3 reads CASRGDGTRNQPQHF. The CDR3 region has the DNA TGTGCCAGCAGGGGGGACGGAACTCGCAATCAGCCCCAGCATTTT.

The chain links TRBV11-1 to TRBJ2-3, with D perhaps TRBD1 or TRBD2 (5 bases each). V was pared by 5 bases and J by 0 bases, with 21 bases between. This CDR3 has 18 residues. Per germline, CDR1 SGHAT and CDR2 FQDESV (reference sequence). The DNA for the CDR3 is TGTGCCAGCAGCGAAGGTAGAGGGACGGCAACTAGCACAGATACGCAGTATTTT. It is translated as CASSEGRGTATSTDTQYF.

J is TRBJ1-1 and V is TRBV6-5; no definite D call. V was pared by 0 bases and J by 0 bases, with 5 bases between. Germline V gene lookup returns CDR1 MNHEY and CDR2 SVGAGI. This CDR3 is 14 amino acids long. CDR3 coding DNA: TGTGCCAGCAGTTACTCGAGGATGAACACTGAAGCTTTCTTT. Protein product: CASSYSRMNTEAFF.

The chain is built from TRBV7-2 and TRBJ2-5; tentative D call: TRBD1 (5 bases). From germline, CDR1 is SGHTA and CDR2 FQGNSA. Trimming took off 1 base at V and 4 bases at J, with 13 bases between the two ends. The CDR3 sequence is 15 residues long. The CDR3 DNA sequence: TGTGCCAGCAGCTTAGGCCAGGGTGTCCGAGAGACCCAGTACTTC. Protein sequence: CASSLGQGVRETQYF. The complete variable domain, with remaining parts taken from reference TRBV7-2 and TRBJ2-5, reads GAGVSQSPSNKVTEKGKDVELRCDPISGHTALYWYRQSLGQGLEFLIYFQGNSAPDKSGLPSDRFSAERTGGSVSTLTIQRTQQEDSAVYLCASSLGQGVRETQYFGPGTRLLVL.

The chain joins TRBV27 to TRBJ2-1, with 9 bases that match TRBD1. This CDR3 is 17 amino acids long. Germline CDR1 MNHEY, CDR2 SMNVEV (reference sequence). The ends lost 7 bases at V and 6 bases at J; junction bases unmatched: 16. In DNA, the CDR3 is TGTGCCAGCACTAACTTTCCGGAGGGACAGGGTTTCAATGAGCAGTTCTTC. Translating gives CASTNFPEGQGFNEQFF.

The gene calls are TRBV5-4 and TRBJ2-7; TRBD2 agrees at 7 bases. V was pared by 3 bases and J by 0 bases, with 3 bases of the junction left unmatched. This CDR3 has 14 residues. CDR1 and CDR2 from the germline V gene are SGHNT and YYREEE (reference sequence). DNA of the CDR3: TGTGCCAGCAGCTGGGGGGACTACTCCTACGAGCAGTACTTC. It yields the protein CASSWGDYSYEQYF.

This chain links TRBV6-4 with TRBJ1-1; possibly TRBD1 for D (6 bases). This CDR3 comprises 14 residues. Trimming stripped 3 bases from V and 5 bases from J, with 13 bases between. Germline V lookup: CDR1 MRHNA, CDR2 SNTAGT. The DNA of the CDR3 is TGTGCCAGCAGTGAGTCTTACCAGGGGACTGAAGCTTTCTTT. Translating it yields CASSESYQGTEAFF.

The J gene is TRBJ1-2, the V gene TRBV2, with 9 nucleotides matching TRBD1. The CDR3 loop spans 14 amino acids. J was trimmed by 4 bases and V by 7 bases; bases with no gene match: 7. Germline V lookup: CDR1 SNHLY, CDR2 FYNNEI. This chain's CDR3 is CASTRSQGAYGYTF. DNA for the CDR3: TGTGCCAGCACTAGATCACAGGGGGCCTATGGCTACACCTTC.

The chain recombines TRBV5-1 with TRBJ2-7; a weak D match, TRBD1 (5 bases). V was clipped by 5 bases and J by 2 bases, with 11 bases between them. The CDR3 has 13 residues. The germline CDR1 and CDR2 sequences are SGHRS and YFSETQ. The CDR3 sequence: CASRPDTTYEQYF. The CDR3, as DNA: TGCGCCAGCAGACCGGACACCACCTACGAGCAGTACTTC.

The chain joins TRBV11-2 to TRBJ2-1, with 8 bases matching TRBD2. Trimming removed 5 bases from V and 8 bases from J; junction bases left unmatched: 20. The CDR3 runs to 18 residues. Per germline, CDR1 SGHAT and CDR2 FQNNGV. In nucleotides, the CDR3 is TGTGCCAGCAGCCCCGTGGGGAGGTCAGCGGGAGCCCAGTATGAGCAGTTCTTC. Translation: CASSPVGRSAGAQYEQFF.

J is TRBJ1-6 and V is TRBV11-3; D is unresolved. Per the germline V gene, CDR1 is SGHNT and CDR2 is YENEEA. This CDR3 spans 14 amino acids. The germline V and J ends were trimmed by 7 bases and 7 bases, with 14 bases remaining between them. Here the CDR3 reads CASTTNSRNSPLHF. The CDR3 nucleotides read TGTGCCAGCACCACCAACTCGCGGAATTCACCCCTCCACTTT.

This clone has only one observation. The CDR3 loop is CASSLAAGAKKQYF. The DNA for the CDR3 is TGTGCCAGCAGCTTGGCCGCGGGAGCCAAGAAGCAGTACTTC. The chain combines TRBV5-6 with TRBJ2-5, with TRBD2 identical over 7 bases. Trimming cost V 0 bases and J 11 bases; bases outside gene matches: 10. The V gene's germline CDR1 is SGHDT and CDR2 YYEEEE. The CDR3 length is 14 residues.

This sequence joins TRBV7-3 and TRBJ2-1; tentatively, D is TRBD1 or TRBD2 (5 bases each). CDR1 is SGHTA, CDR2 FQGTGA, per germline. CDR3 length: 16 residues. Trimming took off 7 bases at V and 8 bases at J, with 24 bases between the two ends. This chain's CDR3 is CASTRSGRTPTDEQFF. The CDR3 DNA follows: TGTGCCAGCACCAGGTCGGGGCGAACCCCGACGGATGAGCAGTTCTTC. The variable domain in full, with the rest retrieved from reference TRBV7-3 and TRBJ2-1, is GAGVSQTPSNKVTEKGKYVELRCDPISGHTALYWYRQSLGQGPEFLIYFQGTGAADDSGLPNDRFFAVRPEGSVSTLKIQRTERGDSAVYLCASTRSGRTPTDEQFFGPGTRLTVL.

CDR3 coding DNA: TGCGCCAGCAGCCCAAGGATGGAGGGGGCCTATGGCTACACCTTC. This encodes CASSPRMEGAYGYTF. V gene TRBV4-1 combines with J gene TRBJ1-2, with TRBD1 matching over 7 bases. The CDR3 totals 15 residues. J was trimmed by 4 bases and V by 4 bases; bases with no gene match: 9. Germline lookup yields CDR1 MGHRA and CDR2 YSYEKL.

The chain uses TRBV14 and TRBJ1-3; D gene uncertain. Trimming removed 2 bases from V and 8 bases from J, with 19 bases in between. Per the germline V gene, CDR1 is SGHDN and CDR2 is FVKESK. The CDR3 length is 16 residues. The CDR3 DNA reads as TGTGCCAGCAGCCAAACCGACATGGTCGGTATGGACACCATATATTTT. Its translation is CASSQTDMVGMDTIYF. The full variable domain, with the rest looked up from reference TRBV14 and TRBJ1-3, is EAGVTQFPSHSVIEKGQTVTLRCDPISGHDNLYWYRRVMGKEIKFLLHFVKESKQDESGMPNNRFLAERTGGTYSTLKVQPAELEDSGVYFCASSQTDMVGMDTIYFGEGSWLTVV.

A single count supports this clone. The rearrangement links TRBV19 to TRBJ1-2; TRBD1 is a possible D gene (5 bases). V was trimmed by 1 base and J by 0 bases, leaving 9 bases between them. This CDR3 region has 15 residues. The germline gives CDR1 LNHDA, CDR2 SQIVND (reference sequence). CDR3 nucleotides: TGTGCCAGTAGTATAGTAGGGGAAACTAACTATGGCTACACCTTC. Its protein is CASSIVGETNYGYTF.

The chain couples TRBV18 to TRBJ2-7, with D possibly being TRBD2 (6 bases). The CDR3 consists of 14 residues. Germline V lookup: CDR1 KGHSH, CDR2 LQKENI. V lost 6 bases and J lost 6, with 18 bases in between. The CDR3 nucleotides are TGTGCCAGCTCCGGTTGGACTACCCGGGTCGAGCAGTACTTC. It yields the protein CASSGWTTRVEQYF. The entire variable domain, with the rest obtained from reference TRBV18 and TRBJ2-7, is as follows: NAGVMQNPRHLVRRRGQEARLRCSPMKGHSHVYWYRQLPEEGLKFMVYLQKENIIDESGMPKERFSAEFPKEGPSILRIQQVVRGDSAAYFCASSGWTTRVEQYFGPGTRLTVT.

This chain uses TRBV5-1 with TRBJ1-5; the D is unclear. CDR1 is SGHRS and CDR2 is YFSETQ in the germline V gene. V was cut by 0 bases and J by 7 bases, with 17 bases left in between. The CDR3 has 16 amino acids. CDR3 sequence: CASSLGSGDMGQPQHF. The CDR3 nucleotides read TGCGCCAGCAGCTTGGGGTCTGGGGATATGGGCCAGCCCCAGCATTTT.

This clone occurred a few times. The chain is built from TRBV5-7 and TRBJ1-5; weak D call: TRBD1 (5 bases). TRBV5-7 is sorted into the ORF group, with uncertain function. This CDR3 has 16 amino acids. Trimming left V 0 bases short and J 5 bases short, with 15 bases between. Written as DNA, the CDR3 is TGTGCCAGCAGCTTGGAAGGGGACCGCAGGTATCAGCCCCAGCATTTT. Translating it yields CASSLEGDRRYQPQHF.

The chain carries TRBV10-3 and TRBJ2-5; D uncertain. Germline lookup yields CDR1 ENHRY and CDR2 SYGVKD. This CDR3 contains 15 residues. Trimming stripped 3 bases from V and 1 base from J, with 12 bases between. CDR3 sequence: CAISDSAVLQETQYF. In nucleotides, the CDR3 is TGTGCCATCAGTGATTCGGCGGTCCTCCAAGAGACCCAGTACTTC.

This sequence joins TRBV12-5 and TRBJ2-3; 11 bases line up with TRBD1. The V gene end was trimmed by 4 bases and the J gene end by 4 bases; junction bases not matched to a gene: 19. Germline V gene lookup returns CDR1 LGHNT and CDR2 FRNRAP. The CDR3 is 20 amino acids. The CDR3 protein is CASGSDVPGQGVLGPDTQYF. The CDR3 nucleotides are TGTGCTAGTGGTTCCGACGTCCCGGGACAGGGGGTTCTAGGCCCAGATACGCAGTATTTT.

V gene TRBV9 combines with J gene TRBJ2-2, with 8 bases that match TRBD2. The germline gives CDR1 SGDLS, CDR2 YYNGEE. This CDR3 contains 15 residues. After removal of 2 bases from V and 4 bases from J, the junction contained 4 bases not matched to a gene. CDR3 bases: TGTGCCAGCAGCGTCGGGGGGGCAGCCACCGGGGAGCTGTTTTTT. The encoded protein is CASSVGGAATGELFF.

The genes are TRBV7-8 and TRBJ2-1; D assignment may be TRBD1 or TRBD2 (5 bases each). With 1 base removed from V and 4 bases from J, the gap between germline ends came to 8 bases. Germline CDR1 reads SGHVS; CDR2 reads FQNEAQ. The CDR3 extends over 14 amino acids. CDR3 residues: CASSLVGGYNEQFF. The CDR3 coding sequence is TGTGCCAGCAGCTTAGTTGGGGGTTACAATGAGCAGTTCTTC.

This rearrangement joins TRBV27 to TRBJ2-1, with 12 bases identical to TRBD2. CDR1 is MNHEY, CDR2 SMNVEV, per germline (reference sequence). The CDR3 length is 16 residues. V lost 6 bases to trimming and J lost 4 bases; unmatched junction nucleotides: 7. The CDR3: CASRLPTSGGYNEQFF. CDR3 nucleotide sequence: TGTGCCAGCAGACTCCCCACTAGCGGGGGGTACAATGAGCAGTTCTTC.

This sequence joins TRBV28 and TRBJ1-5; D gene uncertain. Germline CDR1 is MDHEN and CDR2 is SYDVKM. Trimming cost V 3 bases and J 0 bases, with 12 bases left between them. This CDR3 is 16 amino acids long. In DNA, the CDR3 is TGTGCCAGCAGTTTTAGAGGGTTGAGTAGCAATCAGCCCCAGCATTTT. As protein: CASSFRGLSSNQPQHF.

This clone has just one count. This chain links TRBV29-1 with TRBJ2-3; 12 bases map to TRBD2. The CDR3 is made up of 15 amino acids. Looked up from germline, CDR1 is SQVTM and CDR2 is ANQGSEA. V dropped 7 bases and J dropped 5; count of bases not matched to a gene: 10. The DNA of the CDR3 is TGCAGCGGTGCGCCTAGCGGGAGGGCCGGAGATACGCAGTATTTT. Residues: CSGAPSGRAGDTQYF.

The J gene is TRBJ2-7, the V gene TRBV4-1, with D perhaps assigned TRBD1 or TRBD2 (5 bases each). The CDR3 contains 18 residues. V shed 1 base and J shed 3 bases, with 22 bases lying between them. The germline V gene encodes CDR1 MGHRA and CDR2 YSYEKL. In nucleotides, the CDR3 is TGCGCCAGCAGCCAAGGGGACCGGTTACCCCTTTTAGACTACGAGCAGTACGTC. Encoded protein: CASSQGDRLPLLDYEQYV.

V is TRBV29-1 and J is TRBJ1-1; D uncertain. Trimming removed 5 bases from V and 1 base from J, with 5 bases in between. Germline V lookup: CDR1 SQVTM, CDR2 ANQGSEA. The CDR3 covers 11 residues. This CDR3 is CSVTGNTEAFF. CDR3 nucleotides: TGCAGCGTTACTGGGAACACTGAAGCTTTCTTT.

The chain combines TRBV30 with TRBJ1-1; the match to TRBD1 covers 8 bases. CDR3 length equals 16 residues. Trimming cost V 5 bases and J 1 base; bases outside gene matches: 12. CDR1 and CDR2 from the germline V gene are GTSNPN and SVGIG (reference sequence). This chain's CDR3 is CAWARGRLEGNTEAFF. CDR3 nucleotides: TGTGCCTGGGCCAGGGGGCGCTTAGAAGGGAACACTGAAGCTTTCTTT.